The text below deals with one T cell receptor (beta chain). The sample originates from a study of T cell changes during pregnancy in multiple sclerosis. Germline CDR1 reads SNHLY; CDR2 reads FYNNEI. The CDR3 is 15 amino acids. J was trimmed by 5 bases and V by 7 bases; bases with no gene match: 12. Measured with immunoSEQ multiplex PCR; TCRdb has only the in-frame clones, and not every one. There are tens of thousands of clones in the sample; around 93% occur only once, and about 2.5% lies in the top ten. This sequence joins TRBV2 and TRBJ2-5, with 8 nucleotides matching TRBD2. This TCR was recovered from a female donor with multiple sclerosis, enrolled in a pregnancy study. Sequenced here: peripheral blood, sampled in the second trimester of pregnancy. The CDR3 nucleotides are TGTGCCAGCAAAGTAGGACGGGGGGGCCGGGAGACCCAGTACTTC. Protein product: CASKVGRGGRETQYF. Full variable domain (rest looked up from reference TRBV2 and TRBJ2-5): EPEVTQTPSHQVTQMGQEVILRCVPISNHLYFYWYRQILGQKVEFLVSFYNNEISEKSEIFDDQFSVERPDGSNFTLKIRSTKLEDSAMYFCASKVGRGGRETQYFGPGTRLLVL.